Included here is one T cell receptor (beta chain) sequence, with context. The data were produced by immunoSEQ multiplex PCR, yet TCRdb's version contains in-frame clones alone and is incomplete. The sample records about 280,000 clones, around 85% being singletons. The record originates from a study of blood T cell repertoires in COVID-19. This clonotype originated in a woman in her fifties or sixties who had recovered from COVID-19. Sequencing was done on a sample of PBMCs or T cells enriched from blood (not recorded which).

The CDR3 region is CASSSNPQGPLNTGELFF. The DNA for the CDR3 is TGCGCCAGCAGCTCTAACCCTCAGGGGCCCTTAAACACCGGGGAGCTGTTTTTT. The chain employs TRBV5-1 and TRBJ2-2; a possible D gene is TRBD1 (6 bases). V dropped 3 bases and J dropped 2 bases, with 20 bases sitting between them. Germline V gene lookup returns CDR1 SGHRS and CDR2 YFSETQ. There are 18 residues in the CDR3.